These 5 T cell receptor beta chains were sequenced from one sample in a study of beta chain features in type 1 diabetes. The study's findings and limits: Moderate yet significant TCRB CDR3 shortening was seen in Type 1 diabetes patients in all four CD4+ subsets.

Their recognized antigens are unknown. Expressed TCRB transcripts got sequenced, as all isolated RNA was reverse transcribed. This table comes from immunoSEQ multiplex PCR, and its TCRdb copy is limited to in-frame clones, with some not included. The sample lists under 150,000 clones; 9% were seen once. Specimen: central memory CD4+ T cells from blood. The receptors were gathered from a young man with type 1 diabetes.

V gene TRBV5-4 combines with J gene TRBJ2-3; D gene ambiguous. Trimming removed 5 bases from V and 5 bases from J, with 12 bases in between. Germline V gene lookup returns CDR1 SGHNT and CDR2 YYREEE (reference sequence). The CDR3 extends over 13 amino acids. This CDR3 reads CASSIRGEDTQYF. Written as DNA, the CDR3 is TGTGCCAGCAGTATCCGCGGTGAAGATACGCAGTATTTT.

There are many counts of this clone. The CDR3: CASSLSGGAEQFF. The CDR3 DNA follows: TGTGCCAGCAGCTTGAGCGGGGGGGCTGAGCAGTTCTTC. This sequence joins TRBV7-9 and TRBJ2-1; the match to TRBD2 covers 10 bases. The germline gives CDR1 SEHNR, CDR2 FQNEAQ (reference sequence). Germline trimming cut 3 bases from V and 9 bases from J; bases unmatched to any gene: 2. This CDR3 is built from 13 residues.

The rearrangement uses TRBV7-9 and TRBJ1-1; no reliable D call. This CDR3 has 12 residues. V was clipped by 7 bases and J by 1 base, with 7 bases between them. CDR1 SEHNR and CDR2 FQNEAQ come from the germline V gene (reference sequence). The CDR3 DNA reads TGTGCCAGCACCGTATCGAACACTGAAGCTTTCTTT. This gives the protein CASTVSNTEAFF.

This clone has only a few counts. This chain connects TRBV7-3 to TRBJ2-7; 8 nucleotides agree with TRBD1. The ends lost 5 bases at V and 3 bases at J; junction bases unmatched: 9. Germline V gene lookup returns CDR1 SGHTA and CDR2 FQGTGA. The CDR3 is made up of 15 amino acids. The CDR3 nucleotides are TGTGCCAGCAGCCGTGGGACAGGAGATAGCTACGAGCAGTACTTC. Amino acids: CASSRGTGDSYEQYF. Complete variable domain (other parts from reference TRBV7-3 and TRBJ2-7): GAGVSQTPSNKVTEKGKYVELRCDPISGHTALYWYRQSLGQGPEFLIYFQGTGAADDSGLPNDRFFAVRPEGSVSTLKIQRTERGDSAVYLCASSRGTGDSYEQYFGPGTRLTVT.

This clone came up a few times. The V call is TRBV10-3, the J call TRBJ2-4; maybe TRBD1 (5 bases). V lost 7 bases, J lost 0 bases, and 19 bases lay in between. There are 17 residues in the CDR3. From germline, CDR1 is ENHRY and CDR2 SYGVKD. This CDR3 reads CAIMRRDSTGAKNIQYF. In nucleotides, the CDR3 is TGTGCCATCATGAGGCGAGACAGCACAGGAGCCAAAAACATTCAGTACTTC.